The 20 T cell receptor beta chains reported below all come from one sample, sequenced in a study of PD-1 blockade in classical Hodgkin lymphoma. Indicated time point: cycle 4 day 1 (C4D1), after 6 weeks of nivolumab. All the patients suffered relapse after autologous stem cell transplantation, and brentuximab vedotin exposure differed. The method was immunoSEQ multiplex PCR; TCRdb's version includes in-frame clones alone and lacks a portion of them. The data contain almost 95,000 clones, 75% to 85% of them singletons. The sample consisted of peripheral blood mononuclear cells (PBMCs), taken before the fourth cycle of nivolumab. The receptors shown here come from a human donor with classical Hodgkin lymphoma.

The chain links TRBV19 to TRBJ2-3, with D perhaps matching TRBD1 (5 bases). The CDR3 is 15 residues long. Germline lookup yields CDR1 LNHDA and CDR2 SQIVND (reference sequence). Trimming removed 3 bases at V and 6 bases at J, with 16 bases between. The CDR3, as DNA: TGTGCCAGTAGTATTAGTGGGTGGGGCTCGGATACGCAGTATTTT. Translated, it gives CASSISGWGSDTQYF.

This chain connects TRBV13 to TRBJ2-1, with TRBD2 matching 11 bases. Looked up from germline, CDR1 is PRHDT and CDR2 is FYEKMQ (reference sequence). After removal of 5 bases from V and 4 bases from J, the junction contained 1 base not matched to a gene. The CDR3 consists of 14 residues. The CDR3 loop reads CASSTSGSYNEQFF. In DNA form, the CDR3 reads TGTGCCAGCAGCACTAGCGGGAGTTACAATGAGCAGTTCTTC.

The chain carries TRBV11-2 and TRBJ2-7; 8 positions agree with TRBD2. V lost 5 bases to trimming and J lost 3 bases; unmatched junction nucleotides: 6. The CDR3 contains 14 residues. Per germline, CDR1 SGHAT and CDR2 FQNNGV. The CDR3 region is CASSPPGLGYEQYF. The CDR3 DNA follows: TGTGCCAGCAGCCCCCCGGGACTAGGCTACGAGCAGTACTTC. Drawing the rest from reference TRBV11-2 and TRBJ2-7, the complete variable domain is EAGVAQSPRYKIIEKRQSVAFWCNPISGHATLYWYQQILGQGPKLLIQFQNNGVVDDSQLPKDRFSAERLKGVDSTLKIQPAKLEDSAVYLCASSPPGLGYEQYFGPGTRLTVT.

The rearrangement joins TRBV2 to TRBJ2-3; D remains unclear. With 4 bases removed from V and 0 bases from J, the gap between germline ends came to 8 bases. CDR1 and CDR2 from the germline V gene are SNHLY and FYNNEI. This CDR3 is 14 amino acids long. The CDR3 DNA is TGTGCCAGCAGTGTTACAAAGAGCACAGATACGCAGTATTTT. Translated: CASSVTKSTDTQYF.

The gene calls are TRBV4-1 and TRBJ2-3; D not resolved. Trimming cost V 4 bases and J 2 bases, with 10 bases left between them. CDR1 is MGHRA, CDR2 YSYEKL, per germline. The CDR3 length is 14 residues. The CDR3 loop reads CASSLYWDTDTQYF. CDR3 sequence (DNA): TGCGCCAGCAGCCTCTACTGGGACACAGATACGCAGTATTTT.

The chain employs TRBV9 and TRBJ2-7, with unresolved D. Germline V lookup: CDR1 SGDLS, CDR2 YYNGEE. CDR3 length equals 14 residues. Trimming took off 0 bases at V and 0 bases at J, with 7 bases between the two ends. The CDR3 nucleotides read TGTGCCAGCAGCGTAGGTGGAAACTCCTACGAGCAGTACTTC. This gives the protein CASSVGGNSYEQYF.

The genes are TRBV7-9 and TRBJ2-1, with 9 bases aligning to TRBD2. This CDR3 has 15 amino acids. Looked up from germline, CDR1 is SEHNR and CDR2 is FQNEAQ (reference sequence). Trimming took 0 bases from V and 8 from J; bases not matched to a gene: 5. In nucleotides, the CDR3 is TGTGCCAGCAGCTTAGCGGTTAGCGGGAGTCATGAGCAGTTCTTC. This gives the protein CASSLAVSGSHEQFF.

V is TRBV6-5 and J is TRBJ2-7, with a possible D match to TRBD2 (5 bases). Germline V gene data show CDR1 as MNHEY and CDR2 as SVGAGI. The CDR3 loop spans 14 amino acids. V was clipped by 3 bases and J by 5 bases, with 14 bases between them. The CDR3 reads CASSYAGPVDEQYF. The CDR3 DNA follows: TGTGCCAGCAGTTATGCGGGCCCAGTCGACGAGCAGTACTTC.

The genes are TRBV7-2 and TRBJ2-7, with D perhaps matching TRBD2 (6 bases). The germline V gene encodes CDR1 SGHTA and CDR2 FQGNSA. The length of the CDR3 is 15 residues. Trimming shortened V by 5 bases and J by 2 bases, and 16 bases separated the two germline ends. The CDR3 sequence is CASSKPGLATYEQYF. The DNA of the CDR3 is TGTGCCAGCAGCAAACCGGGACTGGCCACCTACGAGCAGTACTTC.

As to this clone: This same CDR3 is encoded by further DNA sequences in the sample. The chain uses TRBV11-3 and TRBJ2-7; D unresolved. Trimming removed 1 base from V and 2 bases from J, with 6 bases in between. Germline CDR1 is SGHNT and CDR2 is YENEEA. CDR3 length: 13 residues. The CDR3 DNA follows: TGTGCCAGCAGCTTAGCTCCCGCCTACGAGCAGTACTTC. Amino acids: CASSLAPAYEQYF.

The chain couples TRBV7-8 to TRBJ1-3; D is unresolved. The V and J ends lost 7 bases and 2 bases respectively, with 15 bases between them. CDR1 and CDR2 from the germline V gene are SGHVS and FQNEAQ. The CDR3 spans 15 residues. This chain's CDR3 is CASTPRWGTGNTIYF. The CDR3 DNA is TGTGCCAGCACTCCCCGGTGGGGTACTGGAAACACCATATATTTT.

The chain combines TRBV6-5 with TRBJ2-3, with 8 positions matching TRBD2. Losses at the gene ends were 0 bases for V and 2 bases for J; bases not matched to a gene: 4. Per the germline V gene, CDR1 is MNHEY and CDR2 is SVGAGI. This CDR3 region has 16 residues. The CDR3 DNA sequence: TGTGCCAGCAGTTACTCGACGACTAGCGCCACAGATACGCAGTATTTT. Translated, it gives CASSYSTTSATDTQYF.

This clone appeared a single time. The CDR3 spells CASSEYKTNTEAFF. CDR3 bases: TGTGCCAGCAGCGAGTATAAGACGAACACTGAAGCTTTCTTT. The chain uses TRBV7-2 and TRBJ1-1, with D unclear. Trimming stripped 5 bases from V and 1 base from J, with 11 bases between. The CDR3 contains 14 residues. Germline lookup yields CDR1 SGHTA and CDR2 FQGNSA. The full variable domain, in which reference TRBV7-2 and TRBJ1-1 provide the parts outside the CDR3, is GAGVSQSPSNKVTEKGKDVELRCDPISGHTALYWYRQSLGQGLEFLIYFQGNSAPDKSGLPSDRFSAERTGGSVSTLTIQRTQQEDSAVYLCASSEYKTNTEAFFGQGTRLTVV.

CDR3 DNA: TGTGCCAGCAGCCGACTGGGCGGGAGCTCCTACAATGAGCAGTTCTTC. This codes for CASSRLGGSSYNEQFF. The chain combines TRBV4-2 with TRBJ2-1; TRBD2 matches at 7 bases. The germline CDR1 and CDR2 sequences are LGHNA and YNFKEQ. The CDR3 totals 16 residues. With 4 bases clipped from V and 0 bases from J, the junction kept 6 bases outside the gene matches.

The rearrangement links TRBV10-3 to TRBJ2-1, with D perhaps assigned TRBD1 or TRBD2 (5 bases each). The CDR3 is 13 amino acids. Trimming pared 2 bases from V and 5 bases from J, leaving 7 bases between. Per germline, CDR1 ENHRY and CDR2 SYGVKD. The CDR3 DNA sequence: TGTGCCATCAGTGAGATGGGGGACAATGAGCAGTTCTTC. This gives the protein CAISEMGDNEQFF.

This clone was detected a few times. A much larger clone lies a single base off, so this may be a read error. The chain employs TRBV14 and TRBJ2-7; the D gene is possibly TRBD1 (6 bases). This CDR3 is 12 amino acids long. V was clipped by 5 bases and J by 3 bases, with 8 bases between them. Germline V gene data show CDR1 as SGHDN and CDR2 as FVKESK. CDR3 protein: CASSEQGYEQYF. The CDR3 DNA reads TGTGCCAGCAGCGAACAGGGCTACGAGCAGTACTTC.

The chain couples TRBV5-1 to TRBJ1-1; a possible D gene is TRBD1 (5 bases). V lost 4 bases and J 1 base, leaving 8 bases between the germline ends. Germline values: CDR1 SGHRS, CDR2 YFSETQ. The CDR3 covers 13 residues. The CDR3 nucleotides are TGCGCCAGCAGCCTACAGGAGAACACTGAAGCTTTCTTT. Translating it yields CASSLQENTEAFF.

V usage is TRBV6-5 and J usage is TRBJ2-5; the D gene is possibly TRBD2 (6 bases). The V and J ends lost 4 bases and 5 bases respectively, with 20 bases between them. The V gene's germline CDR1 is MNHEY and CDR2 SVGAGI. The CDR3 contains 16 residues. The DNA of the CDR3 is TGTGCCAGCAGTTCCCGCGGGATCAGTGGGGGGGAGACCCAGTACTTC. Protein: CASSSRGISGGETQYF.

The genes are TRBV15 and TRBJ1-1, with TRBD1 matching over 10 bases. CDR1 and CDR2 from the germline V gene are LNHNV and YYDKDF (reference sequence). CDR3 length: 16 amino acids. V was clipped by 5 bases and J by 3 bases; unmatched bases: 9. The CDR3 reads CATSYGSGQGDTEAFF. The CDR3 DNA reads TGTGCCACCAGCTACGGAAGCGGACAGGGGGACACTGAAGCTTTCTTT.

This clone was counted only a few times. This sample also contains other DNA sequences that code for the same CDR3. The chain couples TRBV7-2 to TRBJ2-2; no reliable D call. Germline lookup yields CDR1 SGHTA and CDR2 FQGNSA. The CDR3 length is 13 residues. The V and J ends lost 2 bases and 1 base respectively, with 2 bases between them. The CDR3 reads CASSLMNTGELFF. CDR3 DNA sequence: TGTGCCAGCAGCTTAATGAACACCGGGGAGCTGTTTTTT.